The clone carrying this T cell receptor (beta chain) was seen a few times. The data stem from a study of read filtering for tumor transcriptome and immune sequencing. Across the whole study: Transcriptome libraries were built from DNase-treated RNA.

From 350 to 500 ng of RNA, a library with molecular barcoded alpha/delta and beta/gamma adaptors was made. TCRdb re-analysed the reads in MiXCR, keeping a single row per CDR3 protein. The data contain 100,000 to 150,000 distinct CDR3 sequences, 10% to 15% of them singletons. The source of this sequence is a donor at least 40 years old with multiple myeloma. Sequencing was performed on a population of CD138-negative cells sorted from bone marrow.

CDR3 protein: CASSYIGQGNNQPQHF. The CDR3 region has the DNA TGTGCCAGCAGTTACATTGGACAGGGGAACAATCAGCCCCAGCATTTT. The chain links TRBV6-2 or TRBV6-3 to TRBJ1-5; 9 bases fit TRBD1. Germline lookup yields CDR1 MNHEY and CDR2 SVGEGT. The length of the CDR3 is 16 residues. The J segment lost 3 bases and the V segment lost 2 bases, leaving 5 bases of the junction unmatched.